This T cell receptor beta chain comes out of a study of blood T cells in healthy people across ages. Study background: T cells yielded about one barcoded beta molecule per two cells through template switching. Study-wide results and limits: Per million T cells, the diversity of TCR beta decreased roughly linearly as age advanced. The donors' CMV status was not determined, possibly confounding changes in expanded clonotypes.

Looked up from germline, CDR1 is SGHVS and CDR2 is FQNEAQ. Trimming shortened V by 3 bases and J by 6 bases, and 12 bases separated the two germline ends. The length of the CDR3 is 13 residues. About this clonotype itself: Antigen specificity is unknown.

It was with a sample-barcoded 5' primer and a J-beta primer mix that a second PCR of roughly 7 to 11 cycles was run. A single record per CDR3 protein comes from TCRdb applying MiXCR to the 5' RACE reads. Of roughly 930,000 distinct CDR3 sequences listed, about 48% are singletons. Material for sequencing was blood. The chain joins TRBV7-8 to TRBJ2-7, with D hard to call. The TCR comes from a man aged 25-45 years in good health. The CDR3 region has the DNA TGTGCCAGCAGCTTCAGTCGCCCCTCCGAGCAGTACTTC. The encoded protein is CASSFSRPSEQYF.